This is a list of T cell receptor beta chains from one sample in a study of shared clonotypes between healthy human individuals. Sequenced by immunoSEQ multiplex PCR; TCRdb stores in-frame clones only, minus some. The table shows about 1 million clones, with about 80% occurring only once. Specimen: memory CD4+ T cells sorted from blood. The receptor set was obtained from a young man in good health. Both conserved end residues are part of each CDR3. Fields, in order: J gene, clone size, V gene, D gene, CDR3 protein, CDR3 DNA. The D gene is left open where the match is weak. Some rows mark clone size as missing; the rest say once, few, many or name a class of expanded clone.

TRBJ2-2 | NA | TRBV5-4 | NA | CASSAEGGGTGELFF | TGTGCCAGCAGCGCGGAGGGGGGCGGAACCGGGGAGCTGTTTTTT
TRBJ2-6 | many | TRBV5-5 | NA | CASSLVGANVLTF | TGTGCCAGCAGCTTGGTGGGGGCCAACGTCCTGACTTTC
TRBJ2-3 | few | TRBV30 | TRBD2 | CAWDLSGGSTDTQYF | TGTGCCTGGGACCTGAGCGGGGGAAGCACAGATACGCAGTATTTT
TRBJ1-2 | NA | TRBV4-2 | NA | CASSQNRDYGYTF | TGTGCCAGCAGCCAAAACAGGGACTATGGCTACACCTTC
TRBJ2-1 | NA | TRBV5-8 | NA | CASSERAKTYNEQFF | TGTGCCAGCAGCGAAAGGGCGAAGACCTACAATGAGCAGTTCTTC
TRBJ2-2 | NA | TRBV5-1 | NA | CASSAGGAVNTGELFF | TGCGCCAGCAGCGCGGGCGGGGCAGTGAACACCGGGGAGCTGTTTTTT
TRBJ1-2 | NA | TRBV5-8 | TRBD1 | CASIPPPAGGLFYGYTF | TGTGCCAGCATACCACCCCCGGCAGGGGGACTATTCTATGGCTACACCTTC
TRBJ1-5 | NA | TRBV18 | NA | CASSPRGDSNQPQHF | TGTGCCAGCTCACCAAGGGGGGATAGCAATCAGCCCCAGCATTTT
TRBJ1-5 | few | TRBV30 | TRBD1 | CAWSQSTGGMHQPQHF | TGTGCCTGGAGTCAATCGACAGGGGGCATGCATCAGCCCCAGCATTTT
TRBJ2-7 | NA | TRBV2 | TRBD2 | CATSTSGGILEQYF | TGTGCCACCTCCACTAGCGGGGGGATCTTAGAGCAGTACTTC
TRBJ2-6 | NA | TRBV7-8 | NA | CASSHTDAGANVLTF | TGTGCCAGCAGTCACACGGACGCTGGGGCCAACGTCCTGACTTTC
TRBJ2-7 | once | TRBV27 | NA | CASSLSLQYEQYF | TGTGCCAGCAGTTTATCGTTACAGTACGAGCAGTACTTC
TRBJ2-5 | NA | TRBV7-9 | NA | CASSLGVEGETQYF | TGTGCCAGCAGCTTGGGAGTGGAGGGAGAGACCCAGTACTTC
TRBJ2-2 | few | TRBV9 | NA | CASSVGSQRRPGELFF | TGTGCCAGCAGCGTCGGTTCGCAGCGAAGGCCCGGGGAGCTGTTTTTT
TRBJ1-2 | NA | TRBV6-6 | NA | CASSSDRGLTGGYTF | TGTGCCAGCAGTTCGGACAGAGGTTTGACGGGTGGCTACACCTTC
TRBJ2-3 | NA | TRBV4-1 | NA | CASSPSEVTDTQYF | TGCGCCAGCAGCCCGAGCGAAGTTACAGATACGCAGTATTTT
TRBJ2-3 | NA | TRBV18 | TRBD2 | CASSPPKGLAESTDTQYF | TGTGCCAGCTCACCACCGAAGGGACTAGCGGAAAGCACAGATACGCAGTATTTT
TRBJ1-1 | NA | TRBV10-2 | NA | CASSALVAEAFF | TGCGCCAGCAGTGCCTTGGTAGCTGAAGCTTTCTTT
TRBJ2-3 | NA | TRBV5-1 | NA | CASSLGGAFTDTQYF | TGCGCCAGCAGCTTGGGCGGGGCCTTCACAGATACGCAGTATTTT
TRBJ2-3 | NA | TRBV11-2 | TRBD1 | CASSLGQAQYTQYF | TGTGCCAGCAGCCTAGGACAGGCCCAGTATACGCAGTATTTT
TRBJ2-1 | once | TRBV5-1 | TRBD2 | CASSLGAGNSYNEQFF | TGCGCCAGCAGCTTGGGAGCGGGGAACTCCTACAATGAGCAGTTCTTC
TRBJ1-1 | NA | TRBV28 | NA | CASSPVGGRGTEAFF | TGTGCCAGCAGCCCCGTGGGGGGCCGGGGCACTGAAGCTTTCTTT
TRBJ1-2 | NA | TRBV5-1 | NA | CASSLVFGEWSYTF | TGCGCCAGCAGCTTGGTGTTCGGGGAATGGAGCTACACCTTC
TRBJ2-3 | few | TRBV7-2 | TRBD2 | CASSPQSSGRAADTQYF | TGTGCCAGCAGCCCCCAAAGTAGCGGGAGGGCCGCGGATACGCAGTATTTT
TRBJ2-3 | NA | TRBV11-2 | NA | CASSLGLLGTDTQYF | TGTGCCAGCAGCTTGGGGCTTTTGGGCACAGATACGCAGTATTTT
TRBJ2-2 | NA | TRBV4-3 | TRBD2 | CASSQKARTGRADTGELFF | TGCGCCAGCAGCCAAAAAGCGAGGACCGGGAGGGCCGACACCGGGGAGCTGTTTTTT
TRBJ2-7 | NA | TRBV5-6 | NA | CASSVDLGSYEQYF | TGTGCCAGCAGCGTAGACCTGGGATCTTACGAGCAGTACTTC
TRBJ1-4 | NA | TRBV2 | TRBD1 | CASRKGAVANEKLFF | TGTGCCAGCAGAAAGGGGGCGGTGGCTAATGAAAAACTGTTTTTT
TRBJ2-1 | NA | TRBV7-2 | TRBD2 | CASSLLPNRLAGNEQFF | TGTGCCAGCAGCTTACTCCCCAATCGACTAGCAGGCAATGAGCAGTTCTTC
TRBJ1-4 | few | TRBV7-9 | NA | CASSPLGQSTNEKLFF | TGTGCCAGCAGCCCCTTAGGACAGTCAACTAATGAAAAACTGTTTTTT
TRBJ1-1 | few | TRBV5-1 | TRBD1 | CASSPDGTGSEAFF | TGCGCCAGCAGCCCGGACGGGACAGGGTCTGAAGCTTTCTTT
TRBJ1-2 | once | TRBV28 | NA | CASSFQPSSYGYTF | TGTGCCAGCAGTTTTCAGCCAAGCTCCTATGGCTACACCTTC
TRBJ2-7 | NA | TRBV7-2 | TRBD1 | CASSLAGTGIYEQYF | TGTGCCAGCAGCTTAGCCGGGACAGGGATTTACGAGCAGTACTTC
TRBJ2-6 | NA | TRBV7-9 | NA | CASSLATGAGANVLTF | TGTGCCAGCAGCTTAGCGACCGGGGCTGGGGCCAACGTCCTGACTTTC
TRBJ1-2 | NA | TRBV7-2 | TRBD1 | CASSFGTGNYGYTF | TGTGCCAGCAGCTTCGGGACAGGGAACTATGGCTACACCTTC
TRBJ2-2 | NA | TRBV10-3 | TRBD1 | CAISEQGDTGELFF | TGTGCCATCAGTGAACAGGGGGACACCGGGGAGCTGTTTTTT
TRBJ2-2 | NA | TRBV9 | TRBD1 | CASSALLGQGRTGELFF | TGTGCCAGCAGCGCCTTATTGGGACAGGGACGCACCGGGGAGCTGTTTTTT